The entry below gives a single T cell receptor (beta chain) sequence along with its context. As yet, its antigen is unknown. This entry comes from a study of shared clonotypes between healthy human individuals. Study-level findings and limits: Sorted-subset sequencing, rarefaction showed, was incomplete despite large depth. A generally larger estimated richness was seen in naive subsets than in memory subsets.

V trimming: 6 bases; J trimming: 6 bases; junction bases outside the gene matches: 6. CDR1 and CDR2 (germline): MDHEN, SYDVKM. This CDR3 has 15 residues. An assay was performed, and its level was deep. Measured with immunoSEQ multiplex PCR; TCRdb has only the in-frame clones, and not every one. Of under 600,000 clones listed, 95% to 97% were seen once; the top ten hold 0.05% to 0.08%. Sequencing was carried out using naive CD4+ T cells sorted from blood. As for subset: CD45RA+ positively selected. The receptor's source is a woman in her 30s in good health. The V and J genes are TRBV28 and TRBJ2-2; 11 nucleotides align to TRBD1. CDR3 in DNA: TGTGCCAGCAGAAAAGGGGACAGGGGGTCCGGGGAGCTGTTTTTT. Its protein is CASRKGDRGSGELFF. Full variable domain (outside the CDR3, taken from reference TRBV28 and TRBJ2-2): DVKVTQSSRYLVKRTGEKVFLECVQDMDHENMFWYRQDPGLGLRLIYFSYDVKMKEKGDIPEGYSVSREKKERFSLILESASTNQTSMYLCASRKGDRGSGELFFGEGSRLTVL.